The 13 T cell receptor beta chains presented below share a single source sample, sequenced in a study of graft-versus-host responses after intestinal transplantation. The repertoire was sequenced with immunoSEQ multiplex PCR; TCRdb's copy has only in-frame clones and lacks some. The sample yields fewer than 120,000 clones, 90% to 95% seen once. Their target antigens are unknown. This material consisted of unstimulated CD8+ T cells sorted from spleen or lymph node cells, taken before intestinal transplant. The origin of the receptors is a human donor who received an intestinal transplant.

There are a few counts of this clone. This sequence joins TRBV7-9 and TRBJ2-7; D gene unclear. V lost 4 bases and J lost 3, with 4 bases in between. This CDR3 has 11 residues. Germline CDR1 and CDR2: SEHNR and FQNEAQ (reference sequence). DNA for the CDR3: TGTGCCAGCAGCTGGAGCTACGAGCAGTACTTC. Its translation: CASSWSYEQYF.

The chain uses TRBV18 and TRBJ2-7; D is possibly TRBD2 (6 bases). The CDR3 spans 15 residues. V dropped 0 bases and J dropped 1 base, with 10 bases sitting between them. In germline, CDR1 is KGHSH, CDR2 LQKENI. The CDR3 is CASSPPRGISYEQYF. The CDR3 region has the DNA TGTGCCAGCTCACCACCACGGGGGATATCCTACGAGCAGTACTTC.

The chain carries TRBV5-6 and TRBJ2-7; 7 positions agree with TRBD1. Germline V lookup: CDR1 SGHDT, CDR2 YYEEEE. V gave up 0 bases and J gave up 5 bases; unmatched junction bases: 11. The CDR3 runs to 16 residues. As DNA, the CDR3 is TGTGCCAGCAGCTTGGCCGTGTTGACAGGGTGGAACGAGCAGTACTTC. This translates into CASSLAVLTGWNEQYF. The full variable domain, with the rest looked up from reference TRBV5-6 and TRBJ2-7, is DAGVTQSPTHLIKTRGQQVTLRCSPKSGHDTVSWYQQALGQGPQFIFQYYEEEERQRGNFPDRFSGHQFPNYSSELNVNALLLGDSALYLCASSLAVLTGWNEQYFGPGTRLTVT.

In DNA form, the CDR3 reads TGTGCCAGCAGCCAAAGGGACTATGGCTACACCTTC. It encodes CASSQRDYGYTF. V usage is TRBV14 and J usage is TRBJ1-2; D unclear. V lost 2 bases and J 3 bases, leaving 4 bases between the germline ends. The CDR3 runs 12 residues. The germline V gene has CDR1 SGHDN and CDR2 FVKESK.

The chain employs TRBV6-5 and TRBJ2-1; no clear D gene. Looked up from germline, CDR1 is MNHEY and CDR2 is SVGAGI. The V end lost 0 bases, the J end lost 7 bases, and 7 bases lay between the germline ends. This CDR3 is built from 13 residues. This chain's CDR3 is CASSYSIRNEQFF. Written as DNA, the CDR3 is TGTGCCAGCAGTTACTCGATAAGGAATGAGCAGTTCTTC.

This chain uses TRBV5-4 with TRBJ2-7; the D call may be TRBD1 or TRBD2 (6 bases each). The germline V gene has CDR1 SGHNT and CDR2 YYREEE (reference sequence). Trimming stripped 3 bases from V and 4 bases from J, with 17 bases between. The CDR3 totals 15 residues. CDR3 residues: CASSWGAGNEYEQYF. CDR3 DNA sequence: TGTGCCAGCAGCTGGGGGGCGGGAAACGAGTACGAGCAGTACTTC.

The chain combines TRBV10-1 with TRBJ2-1, with D possibly TRBD1 on 6 matching bases. Germline assignment: CDR1 WNHNN and CDR2 SYGVQD (reference sequence). V was pared by 4 bases and J by 7 bases, with 14 bases between. The CDR3 runs to 14 residues. The CDR3 DNA reads TGCGCCAGCAGTGGCAGGGGCGCAGATAATGAGCAGTTCTTC. It specifies CASSGRGADNEQFF.

The rearrangement uses TRBV27 and TRBJ2-3; the D is unclear. Per the germline V gene, CDR1 is MNHEY and CDR2 is SMNVEV (reference sequence). V was shortened by 3 bases and J by 2 bases, with 9 bases between the two germline ends. The CDR3 extends over 14 amino acids. CDR3 in DNA: TGTGCCAGCAGTTTGATTGGATTCACAGATACGCAGTATTTT. It specifies CASSLIGFTDTQYF.

This clone was observed a handful of times. This chain joins TRBV7-6 and TRBJ2-2; D gene unclear. Looked up from germline, CDR1 is SGHVS and CDR2 is FNYEAQ. Deletions cut 1 base from V and 6 bases from J, with 6 bases between. The CDR3 totals 13 residues. CDR3 protein: CASSLDTPGELFF. The CDR3 bases are TGTGCCAGCAGCTTAGATACCCCCGGGGAGCTGTTTTTT.

The V call is TRBV6-5, the J call TRBJ2-1, with 9 bases fitting TRBD1. The V gene's germline CDR1 is MNHEY and CDR2 SVGAGI. This CDR3 region has 14 residues. Trimming took 8 bases from V and 4 from J; bases not matched to a gene: 6. The CDR3 protein is CASSGTGSYNEQFF. The DNA of the CDR3 is TGTGCCAGCTCTGGGACAGGGAGTTACAATGAGCAGTTCTTC.

Concerning this clone: This sample includes further DNA sequences coding for the same CDR3. The chain uses TRBV19 and TRBJ2-1; D possibly corresponds to TRBD2 (5 bases). Trimming took off 5 bases at V and 7 bases at J, with 6 bases between the two ends. This CDR3 is built from 11 residues. CDR1 and CDR2 (germline): LNHDA, SQIVND (reference sequence). The CDR3, as DNA: TGTGCCAGTAGTCGGGGAAATGAGCAGTTCTTC. Translated, it gives CASSRGNEQFF.

The chain links TRBV29-1 to TRBJ2-2; D tentatively reads TRBD1 or TRBD2 (6 bases each). This CDR3 spans 13 amino acids. Germline V CDR1 and CDR2: SQVTM, ANQGSEA. Trimming took 3 bases from V and 3 from J, leaving 8 bases between them. The CDR3 sequence is CSVEGGYTGELFF. CDR3 bases: TGCAGCGTTGAGGGGGGCTACACCGGGGAGCTGTTTTTT.

The rearrangement joins TRBV29-1 to TRBJ1-2; no definite D call. In germline, CDR1 is SQVTM, CDR2 ANQGSEA. This CDR3 is 12 amino acids long. V gave up 7 bases and J gave up 6 bases, with 15 bases separating them. The CDR3 protein is CSAKDWRDGYTF. The CDR3 nucleotides read TGCAGCGCCAAGGACTGGCGTGATGGCTACACCTTC.